Below, 9 T cell receptor beta chains from the same sample are listed, as sequenced in a study of radiotherapy plus CTLA-4 blockade in lung cancer. Produced via immunoSEQ multiplex PCR; TCRdb's table is partial and in-frame only. The table lists tens of thousands of clones, 78% of them singletons. The source was peripheral blood, collected from a patient treated with radiotherapy plus ipilimumab. The receptors derive from a human donor with non-small cell lung cancer who had a partial response to radiotherapy plus ipilimumab. Some clones in this sample may be carry-over from other donors' samples.

The chain recombines TRBV5-1 with TRBJ2-7; 11 bases align to TRBD2. The germline CDR1 and CDR2 sequences are SGHRS and YFSETQ. The trim removed 2 bases at V and 2 bases at J, leaving 3 bases unmatched. The CDR3 loop spans 15 amino acids. Here the CDR3 DNA reads TGCGCCAGCAGCTTAACTAGCGGGGGCCCCTACGAGCAGTACTTC. Encoded protein: CASSLTSGGPYEQYF.

This clone was seen only a few times. The chain links TRBV10-3 to TRBJ1-1; D is uncertain. The CDR3 loop spans 12 amino acids. Between the trimmed V and J ends, which lost 6 bases and 5 bases, there was a span of 10 bases. In germline, CDR1 is ENHRY, CDR2 SYGVKD. This CDR3 reads CAIRKEETEAFF. For the CDR3, the DNA is TGTGCCATCAGGAAAGAGGAGACTGAAGCTTTCTTT.

V and J are TRBV5-1 and TRBJ2-1; tentative D call: TRBD1 (6 bases). The CDR3 is 16 residues long. V lost 1 base and J lost 4, with 15 bases in between. Germline assignment: CDR1 SGHRS and CDR2 YFSETQ. The CDR3 DNA reads TGCGCCAGCAGCTTGACAACTTTGACAGGATACAATGAGCAGTTCTTC. Its protein product is CASSLTTLTGYNEQFF.

V is TRBV2 and J is TRBJ2-2; 7 bases are shared with TRBD2. This CDR3 has 15 residues. Germline V gene data show CDR1 as SNHLY and CDR2 as FYNNEI. Trimming removed 7 bases from V and 4 bases from J; junction bases left unmatched: 9. The CDR3 DNA follows: TGTGCCAGCAAGCTCGGAGCGGGACTCACCGGGGAGCTGTTTTTT. The encoded protein is CASKLGAGLTGELFF.

The chain recombines TRBV11-3 with TRBJ2-7; 7 nucleotides agree with TRBD1. CDR1 is SGHNT and CDR2 is YENEEA in the germline V gene. V shed 3 bases and J 2 bases; nucleotides not matched to a gene: 7. The CDR3 totals 15 residues. DNA for the CDR3: TGTGCCAGCAGCTTCGAGGGGGCGGACCCCTACGAGCAGTACTTC. This sequence encodes CASSFEGADPYEQYF.

There are a few counts of this clone. V is TRBV7-3 and J is TRBJ2-3; 8 bases are a match to TRBD1. Germline loops: CDR1 SGHTA, CDR2 FQGTGA. V lost 5 bases and J lost 5; bases outside the gene matches: 6. The CDR3 covers 14 residues. The CDR3 protein is CASSPTGEIDTQYF. CDR3 sequence (DNA): TGTGCCAGCAGCCCGACAGGGGAGATAGATACGCAGTATTTT.

The V gene is TRBV9, the J gene TRBJ2-2, with TRBD2 as a possible D gene (6 bases). Germline CDR1 and CDR2: SGDLS and YYNGEE. The germline V and J ends were trimmed by 0 bases and 4 bases, with 10 bases remaining between them. CDR3 size: 15 residues. The CDR3 region has the DNA TGTGCCAGCAGCGTAGCTACGGAGGGCACCGGGGAGCTGTTTTTT. The encoded protein is CASSVATEGTGELFF.

This rearrangement joins TRBV6-5 to TRBJ2-7, with TRBD2 matching 9 bases. Trimming at V came to 0 bases and at J to 6 bases, leaving 3 bases not matched to a gene. CDR1 and CDR2 from the germline V gene are MNHEY and SVGAGI. The CDR3 runs 14 residues. Here the CDR3 DNA reads TGTGCCAGCAGTTACTCGGGACTAGCAACCGAGCAGTACTTC. The encoded protein is CASSYSGLATEQYF.

The V gene is TRBV7-3, the J gene TRBJ2-1; 13 bases line up with TRBD2. With V trimmed by 5 bases and J by 4 bases, 20 bases remained unmatched. The germline V gene encodes CDR1 SGHTA and CDR2 FQGTGA. CDR3 length: 21 amino acids. Here the CDR3 DNA reads TGTGCCAGCAGCCCAACTCCGGGACTAGCGGGACAAAAGCGGAGGTACAATGAGCAGTTCTTC. It translates to CASSPTPGLAGQKRRYNEQFF.